These 12 T cell receptor beta chains were all obtained from the same sample, sequenced in a study of blood T cell repertoires in COVID-19. Only in-frame clones appear in the TCRdb table, and some are missing; sequencing was by immunoSEQ multiplex PCR. The sample lists tens of thousands of clones; 80% to 90% were seen once. The sample comprised peripheral blood. Receptors originate from an older man with acute or convalescent COVID-19.

This clone was counted only a few times. The chain employs TRBV7-9 and TRBJ1-3; maybe TRBD1 (5 bases). The V end lost 0 bases, the J end lost 4 bases, and 10 bases lay between the germline ends. Germline V CDR1 and CDR2: SEHNR, FQNEAQ (reference sequence). The length of the CDR3 is 15 residues. This chain's CDR3 is CASSLAPRTGNTIYF. The CDR3 DNA is TGTGCCAGCAGCTTAGCGCCTAGGACAGGAAACACCATATATTTT.

The rearrangement joins TRBV5-5 to TRBJ2-5; no clear D. This CDR3 region has 13 residues. Germline values: CDR1 SGHKS, CDR2 YYEKEE (reference sequence). Trimming cost V 1 base and J 2 bases, with 6 bases left between them. CDR3: CASSLYSQETQYF. DNA for the CDR3: TGTGCCAGCAGCTTGTATTCGCAAGAGACCCAGTACTTC.

The V and J genes are TRBV6-5 and TRBJ2-7; 9 bases are shared with TRBD2. The CDR3 spans 15 residues. Unmatched junction bases numbered 8, after V lost 4 bases and J lost 4 bases. Germline CDR1 MNHEY, CDR2 SVGAGI. CDR3: CASSSPGLADYEQYF. The CDR3 nucleotides read TGTGCCAGCAGTTCCCCGGGACTAGCAGATTACGAGCAGTACTTC.

J is TRBJ2-1 and V is TRBV3-1 (or the pseudogene TRBV3-2); 12 positions match TRBD2. This CDR3 spans 16 amino acids. Trimming removed 3 bases from V and 8 bases from J; junction bases left unmatched: 8. Per germline, CDR1 LGHDT and CDR2 YNNKEL (reference sequence). The CDR3 reads CASSHGRLAGADEQFF. The CDR3 DNA reads as TGTGCCAGCAGCCACGGGCGACTAGCGGGAGCCGATGAGCAGTTCTTC.

The chain carries TRBV2 and TRBJ2-7; 10 nucleotides line up with TRBD1. V gave up 5 bases and J gave up 0 bases; unmatched junction bases: 10. The CDR3 spans 17 residues. The V gene's germline CDR1 is SNHLY and CDR2 FYNNEI. In nucleotides, the CDR3 is TGTGCCAGCAGTCGACCTGGGGACAGGGGTTTCTCCTACGAGCAGTACTTC. This gives the protein CASSRPGDRGFSYEQYF.

This clone has a single count. The chain is built from TRBV5-6 and TRBJ1-3; D unresolved. Germline V gene data show CDR1 as SGHDT and CDR2 as YYEEEE. The V end was cut by 4 bases, the J end by 8 bases, with 16 bases between. The CDR3 is 14 residues long. The CDR3 here is CASSPPARADTIYF. CDR3 nucleotides: TGTGCCAGCAGCCCTCCAGCGCGAGCCGACACCATATATTTT.

The chain combines TRBV18 with TRBJ1-4; D might be TRBD1 (6 bases). V gave up 5 bases and J gave up 4 bases, with 8 bases separating them. The germline V gene has CDR1 KGHSH and CDR2 LQKENI. The CDR3 is made up of 13 amino acids. The CDR3 sequence: CASSRQVNEKLFF. The CDR3 DNA is TGTGCCAGCTCAAGACAGGTTAATGAAAAACTGTTTTTT. Filled out from reference TRBV18 and TRBJ1-4, the complete variable domain reads NAGVMQNPRHLVRRRGQEARLRCSPMKGHSHVYWYRQLPEEGLKFMVYLQKENIIDESGMPKERFSAEFPKEGPSILRIQQVVRGDSAAYFCASSRQVNEKLFFGSGTQLSVL.

The J gene is TRBJ1-1, the V gene TRBV19; no clear D gene. In germline, CDR1 is LNHDA, CDR2 SQIVND (reference sequence). The germline V and J ends were trimmed by 7 bases and 0 bases, with 12 bases remaining between them. The CDR3 is made up of 14 amino acids. Here the CDR3 reads CASIAATVNTEAFF. The CDR3 nucleotides read TGTGCCAGTATTGCCGCTACAGTGAACACTGAAGCTTTCTTT.

V is TRBV6-1 and J is TRBJ2-2; TRBD1 aligns across 8 bases. CDR3 length equals 16 residues. The trim removed 2 bases at V and 5 bases at J, leaving 7 bases unmatched. Germline loops: CDR1 MNHNS, CDR2 SASEGT. In nucleotides, the CDR3 is TGTGCCAGCAGTGAAACAAGGGACAGGAGGACCGGGGAGCTGTTTTTT. As protein: CASSETRDRRTGELFF.

The J gene is TRBJ1-2, the V gene TRBV19, with TRBD1 matching 9 bases. Germline V lookup: CDR1 LNHDA, CDR2 SQIVND (reference sequence). CDR3 size: 14 residues. Germline trimming cut 7 bases from V and 5 bases from J; bases unmatched to any gene: 8. The CDR3, as DNA: TGTGCCAGTATTATTACAGGGGGCGCGTATGGCTACACCTTC. Residues: CASIITGGAYGYTF. Complete variable domain (other parts from reference TRBV19 and TRBJ1-2): DGGITQSPKYLFRKEGQNVTLSCEQNLNHDAMYWYRQDPGQGLRLIYYSQIVNDFQKGDIAEGYSVSREKKESFPLTVTSAQKNPTAFYLCASIITGGAYGYTFGSGTRLTVV.

V and J are TRBV4-2 and TRBJ2-5; D might be TRBD2 (5 bases). The CDR3 spans 17 residues. Germline assignment: CDR1 LGHNA and CDR2 YNFKEQ. Trimming stripped 3 bases from V and 0 bases from J, with 17 bases between. CDR3 loop: CASSHNRESGYQETQYF. The CDR3 DNA reads as TGTGCCAGCAGCCATAATCGGGAATCGGGGTACCAAGAGACCCAGTACTTC.

The chain recombines TRBV5-1 with TRBJ2-5, with 12 bases that match TRBD2. This CDR3 comprises 15 residues. Germline V gives CDR1 SGHRS, CDR2 YFSETQ. Trimming took 4 bases from V and 5 from J; bases not matched to a gene: 6. The CDR3 loop reads CASSTRTSGVETQYF. CDR3 bases: TGCGCCAGCAGCACGCGGACTAGCGGGGTGGAGACCCAGTACTTC.